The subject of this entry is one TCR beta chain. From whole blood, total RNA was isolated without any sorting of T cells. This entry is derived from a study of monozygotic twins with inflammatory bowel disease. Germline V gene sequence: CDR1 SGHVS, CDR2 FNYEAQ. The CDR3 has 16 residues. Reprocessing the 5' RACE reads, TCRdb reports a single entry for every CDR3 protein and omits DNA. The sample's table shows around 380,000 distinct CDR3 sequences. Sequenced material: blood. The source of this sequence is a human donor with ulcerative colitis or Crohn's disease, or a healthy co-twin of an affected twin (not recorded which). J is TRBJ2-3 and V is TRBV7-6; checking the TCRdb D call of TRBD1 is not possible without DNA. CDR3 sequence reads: CASSPRGAGTTDTQYF.